The rows below give T cell receptor beta chains drawn from one sample of a study of blood T cell repertoires in COVID-19. The protocol was immunoSEQ multiplex PCR, while the TCRdb copy is restricted to in-frame clones and leaves out a portion. The profile covers some 220,000 clones, with about 85% appearing a single time and about 2.4% taken by the ten largest. The sequenced material came from PBMCs or T cells enriched from blood (not recorded which). The receptors come from a woman in her twenties or thirties who had recovered from COVID-19. The conserved cysteine and the conserved F or W are not part of the CDR3 here. Fields, in order: J gene, V gene, CDR3 protein.

J gene: TRBJ1-1
V gene: TRBV4-2
CDR3 protein: ASSQTGYGTEAF

J gene: TRBJ2-7
V gene: TRBV7-8
CDR3 protein: ASSLPGYEQY

J gene: TRBJ1-6
V gene: TRBV5-4
CDR3 protein: ASSLRDSTFYNSPLH

J gene: TRBJ1-3
V gene: TRBV7-2
CDR3 protein: ASSSGGAAGNTIY

J gene: TRBJ2-7
V gene: TRBV11-1
CDR3 protein: ASSIGTGSSYEQY

J gene: TRBJ2-5
V gene: TRBV19
CDR3 protein: ASSQNYREGRETQY

J gene: TRBJ1-2
V gene: TRBV19
CDR3 protein: ASSPRTGVYGYT

J gene: TRBJ1-5
V gene: TRBV19
CDR3 protein: ASSEVTSQPQH

J gene: TRBJ2-1
V gene: TRBV6-2/TRBV6-3
CDR3 protein: ASSFPPGGYNEQF

J gene: TRBJ2-2
V gene: TRBV7-9
CDR3 protein: ASSLRHSNTGELF

J gene: TRBJ2-2
V gene: TRBV4-3
CDR3 protein: ASSQGTSLPGELF

J gene: TRBJ1-2
V gene: TRBV11-3
CDR3 protein: ASSLRGQTHGYT

J gene: TRBJ2-2
V gene: TRBV7-3
CDR3 protein: ASRKSGGLTGELF

J gene: TRBJ2-1
V gene: TRBV5-6
CDR3 protein: ASSLLLAAYNEQF

J gene: TRBJ1-2
V gene: TRBV5-4
CDR3 protein: ASSLPGEGYGYT

J gene: TRBJ2-3
V gene: TRBV19
CDR3 protein: ASSLVAGRSTDTQY

J gene: TRBJ2-1
V gene: TRBV29-1
CDR3 protein: SVEGGSAYNEQF

J gene: TRBJ1-1
V gene: TRBV7-9
CDR3 protein: ASNQRTEAF

J gene: TRBJ1-3
V gene: TRBV5-3
CDR3 protein: ARSPPTGISGNTIY

J gene: TRBJ1-6
V gene: TRBV10-3
CDR3 protein: AIQGRDNSPLH

J gene: TRBJ1-2
V gene: TRBV6-1
CDR3 protein: ASSEAGGLGENYGYT

J gene: TRBJ1-2
V gene: TRBV4-3
CDR3 protein: ASSQVRTWDRDNYGYT